This T cell receptor beta chain was found in a study of T cell clonotyping in hematopoietic cell transplantation. Between the trimmed V and J ends, which lost 0 bases and 5 bases, there was a span of 11 bases. Germline V gives CDR1 LGHNA, CDR2 YNFKEQ. The CDR3 spans 15 residues. The method was immunoSEQ multiplex PCR; TCRdb's version includes in-frame clones alone and lacks a portion of them. The sample holds 15,000 to 20,000 clones, 70% to 90% seen once. Recipients were bled about 28 days pretransplant and at posttransplant days 30, 100, 180. Study findings and constraints: Without cell sorting, CD4 versus CD8 contributions remain unresolved. At the given depth, recipient repertoires were over 95% de novo clonotypes. After transplant, recipient diversity fell while pathologically expanded clonotypes grew through day 180.

Notes on this clone: Its antigen remains unidentified.

This sample comprised PBMCs, obtained 100 days after allogeneic stem cell transplant. This clonotype originated in a male patient aged 60-69 years who had an allogeneic stem cell transplant from a related donor, so the T cells may come from the graft donor. Some clones in this sample may be carry-over from other donors' samples. The J gene is TRBJ2-1, the V gene TRBV4-2; D unresolved. CDR3: CASSQESLPNNEQFF. As DNA, the CDR3 is TGTGCCAGCAGCCAAGAAAGTCTACCCAACAATGAGCAGTTCTTC.